Listed below are T cell receptor beta chains from one sample, sequenced in a study of T cells in Graves' hyperthyroidism and ophthalmopathy. TCRdb passed the multiplex PCR reads through MiXCR, listing each CDR3 protein once. The sample shows some 620,000 distinct CDR3 sequences, roughly 15% of them seen only once. Sequences were obtained from blood. Source of these receptors: a young woman with Graves' hyperthyroidism. The CDR3 runs from the conserved cysteine through the conserved F or W. Each record gives: J gene, clone size, V gene, D gene, CDR3 protein, CDR3 DNA. A D gene is named only where the DNA matches it firmly. Size is stated for part of the rows, as once, few or many counts, or as a class when the clone is expanded.

j_gene: TRBJ2-5
abundance: many
v_gene: TRBV7-2
d_gene: TRBD2
CDR3aa: CASSLGPRTSGNTETQYF
CDR3nt: TGTGCCAGCAGCTTGGGCCCCAGGACTAGCGGGAATACCGAGACCCAGTACTTC

j_gene: TRBJ2-1
abundance: many
v_gene: TRBV6-2/TRBV6-3
d_gene: .
CDR3aa: CASTTPGHYNEQFF
CDR3nt: TGTGCCAGCACAACCCCAGGACATTACAATGAGCAGTTCTTC

j_gene: TRBJ2-3
abundance: many
v_gene: TRBV3-1
d_gene: .
CDR3aa: CASSQESLAQYF
CDR3nt: TGTGCCAGCAGCCAAGAGAGCTTAGCGCAGTATTTT

j_gene: TRBJ2-1
abundance: many
v_gene: TRBV5-1
d_gene: .
CDR3aa: CASSLAQRMDEQFF
CDR3nt: TGCGCCAGCAGCTTGGCCCAACGGATGGATGAGCAGTTCTTC

j_gene: TRBJ1-1
abundance: many
v_gene: TRBV5-1
d_gene: .
CDR3aa: CASSPHWTDSVNTEAFF
CDR3nt: TGCGCCAGCAGCCCTCATTGGACGGACAGTGTGAACACTGAAGCTTTCTTT

j_gene: TRBJ2-7
abundance: .
v_gene: TRBV18
d_gene: TRBD2
CDR3aa: CASSQGLAVAYEQYF
CDR3nt: TGTGCCAGCTCCCAGGGACTAGCCGTTGCCTACGAGCAGTACTTC

j_gene: TRBJ1-5
abundance: many
v_gene: TRBV27
d_gene: .
CDR3aa: CASRPQTAYSNQPQHF
CDR3nt: TGTGCCAGCCGACCGCAGACGGCTTATAGCAATCAGCCCCAGCATTTT

j_gene: TRBJ2-7
abundance: .
v_gene: TRBV20-1
d_gene: .
CDR3aa: CSARRTGHEQYF
CDR3nt: TGCAGTGCTCGCCGGACGGGTCACGAGCAGTACTTC

j_gene: TRBJ2-1
abundance: .
v_gene: TRBV20-1
d_gene: TRBD2
CDR3aa: CSAPPGLAWRGEQFF
CDR3nt: TGCAGTGCCCCTCCCGGACTAGCGTGGAGGGGTGAGCAGTTCTTC

j_gene: TRBJ2-7
abundance: many
v_gene: TRBV18
d_gene: .
CDR3aa: CASSPWSYEQYF
CDR3nt: TGTGCCAGCTCACCGTGGTCCTACGAGCAGTACTTC